The 15 T cell receptor beta chains given below trace back to one sample, sequenced in a study of patients with pleural tuberculosis. TCRdb re-called the reads with MiXCR, one entry per CDR3 protein. The sample lists tens of thousands of distinct CDR3 sequences, about 6.8% occurring once. Every receptor here comes from a human donor with pleural tuberculosis.

The J gene is TRBJ2-5, the V gene TRBV12-3 or TRBV12-4; D not resolved. This CDR3 region has 13 residues. V was clipped by 3 bases and J by 2 bases, with 7 bases between them. The CDR3 loop reads CASSFHLQETQYF. The DNA of the CDR3 is TGTGCCAGCAGTTTTCATTTACAAGAGACCCAGTACTTC.

This clonotype was counted ten times or more. CDR3 amino acids: CASKRTGGLSETQYF. CDR3 DNA sequence: TGCGCCAGCAAGCGGACGGGAGGTTTGTCAGAGACCCAGTACTTC. The chain is built from TRBV4-1 and TRBJ2-5, with 7 bases aligning to TRBD2. V lost 7 bases, J lost 4 bases, and 12 bases stayed unmatched. Germline-derived CDR1 and CDR2 are MGHRA and YSYEKL. The CDR3 has 15 amino acids.

CDR3: CASSLLPGGTCEQYF. In nucleotides, the CDR3 is TGTGCCAGCAGCTTACTCCCAGGGGGAACCTGCGAGCAGTACTTC. This chain joins TRBV11-2 and TRBJ2-7; 7 bases map to TRBD1. The CDR3 totals 15 residues. Germline trimming cut 2 bases from V and 6 bases from J; bases unmatched to any gene: 10. CDR1 and CDR2 from the germline V gene are SGHAT and FQNNGV. Looking up the rest from reference TRBV11-2 and TRBJ2-7 gives the full variable domain: EAGVAQSPRYKIIEKRQSVAFWCNPISGHATLYWYQQILGQGPKLLIQFQNNGVVDDSQLPKDRFSAERLKGVDSTLKIQPAKLEDSAVYLCASSLLPGGTCEQYFGPGTRLTVT.

This clonotype showed up many times. The chain has TRBV19 and TRBJ2-3, with D maybe TRBD1 (5 bases). Germline-derived CDR1 and CDR2 are LNHDA and SQIVND (reference sequence). CDR3 size: 13 residues. V lost 6 bases and J 5 bases, leaving 12 bases between the germline ends. The CDR3 coding sequence is TGTGCCAGTAGCGACAGAGAAGGAGATACGCAGTATTTT. It specifies CASSDREGDTQYF.

The sample holds many counts of this clonotype. This sequence joins TRBV4-2 and TRBJ2-3; TRBD2 might be the D (5 bases). V lost 3 bases to trimming and J lost 4 bases, with 17 bases between them. The CDR3 is made up of 16 amino acids. Germline CDR1 is LGHNA and CDR2 is YNFKEQ. The CDR3 region is CASSHLGLGESDTQYF. CDR3 sequence (DNA): TGTGCCAGCAGCCACCTAGGACTGGGAGAGTCAGATACGCAGTATTTT.

This clonotype was counted many times. The chain joins TRBV28 to TRBJ2-7; D may be TRBD1 or TRBD2 (7 bases each). Germline V lookup: CDR1 MDHEN, CDR2 SYDVKM. The CDR3 covers 15 residues. Trimming removed 3 bases at V and 2 bases at J, with 14 bases between. CDR3: CASSFQGEGPYEQYF. In DNA form, the CDR3 reads TGTGCCAGCAGTTTTCAGGGGGAGGGCCCCTACGAGCAGTACTTC.

This clonotype was observed at least ten times. This rearrangement joins TRBV10-1 to TRBJ2-1; 13 bases are a match to TRBD2. V lost 10 bases and J lost 5; bases outside the gene matches: 11. Germline V gene data show CDR1 as WNHNN and CDR2 as SYGVQD (reference sequence). The CDR3 extends over 16 amino acids. The CDR3 sequence is CANRTSGRWGDNEQFF. In DNA, the CDR3 is TGCGCCAACAGGACTAGCGGGAGATGGGGTGACAATGAGCAGTTCTTC.

This clonotype was observed a single time. Possible read error: a much larger clone is one base away. The chain is built from TRBV19 and TRBJ1-1; D gene uncertain. Per the germline V gene, CDR1 is LNHDA and CDR2 is SQIVND (reference sequence). There are 13 residues in the CDR3. The CDR3 DNA is TGTGCCAGTAGTCCAAGTTTGAACACTGAAGCTCTCTTT. Translating gives CASSPSLNTEALF.

This clonotype showed up many times. V is TRBV27 and J is TRBJ2-7; no reliable D call. V was pared by 3 bases and J by 6 bases, with 15 bases between. Germline CDR1 MNHEY, CDR2 SMNVEV (reference sequence). The CDR3 runs to 14 residues. This CDR3 is CASSFQVGLVEQYV. CDR3 sequence (DNA): TGTGCCAGCAGTTTCCAGGTAGGGCTAGTCGAGCAGTACGTC.

On this clonotype: One end of the junction varies from germline; a read error may be responsible. V is TRBV20-1 and J is TRBJ1-1, with D maybe TRBD1 (5 bases). The CDR3 loop spans 12 amino acids. Germline lookup yields CDR1 DFQATT and CDR2 SNEGSKA (reference sequence). CDR3 protein: CSARERGTKAFF. The DNA of the CDR3 is TGCAGTGCTAGGGAGAGGGGCACTAAAGCTTTCTTT.

This clonotype was observed many times. CDR3 DNA sequence: TGCGCCAGCAGCAGGAGCTCCCAGAGAAAGAACACTGAAGCTTTCTTT. Translating gives CASSRSSQRKNTEAFF. J is TRBJ1-1 and V is TRBV4-1; D ambiguous. The CDR3 has 16 residues. V gave up 5 bases and J gave up 1 base, with 17 bases separating them. Germline assignment: CDR1 MGHRA and CDR2 YSYEKL.

This clonotype was observed at least ten times. This sequence joins TRBV5-4 and TRBJ1-1; 11 bases line up with TRBD1. The V gene's germline CDR1 is SGHNT and CDR2 YYREEE (reference sequence). CDR3 length equals 14 residues. The trim removed 2 bases at V and 5 bases at J, leaving 2 bases unmatched. The CDR3 bases are TGTGCCAGCAGCTTAGGACAGGGGGCGACTGAAGCTTTCTTT. It is translated as CASSLGQGATEAFF.

This clonotype was seen repeatedly, ten times or more. The J gene is TRBJ2-5, the V gene TRBV20-1, with a weak D call TRBD2 (6 bases). Trimming removed 7 bases from V and 3 bases from J, with 15 bases in between. From germline, CDR1 is DFQATT and CDR2 SNEGSKA (reference sequence). The CDR3 runs to 13 residues. The CDR3 region has the DNA TGCAGTGTGGGCAAGCGGGTCGAAGAGACCCAGTACTTC. It yields the protein CSVGKRVEETQYF.

The CDR3 nucleotides are TGTGCCAGCAGACAAGGGACTAGCGGTCCCGGTGAGCAGTTCTTC. Encoded protein: CASRQGTSGPGEQFF. The rearrangement links TRBV12-3 or TRBV12-4 to TRBJ2-1; 11 nucleotides line up with TRBD2. Trimming took 6 bases from V and 9 from J; bases not matched to a gene: 10. The length of the CDR3 is 15 residues.

The sample holds many counts of this clonotype. The J gene is TRBJ2-1, the V gene TRBV18; TRBD1 aligns across 9 bases. V was clipped by 6 bases and J by 4 bases; unmatched bases: 4. CDR1 and CDR2 (germline): KGHSH, LQKENI. This CDR3 region has 14 residues. The CDR3 spells CASSSGTGYNEQFF. CDR3 sequence (DNA): TGTGCCAGCTCGTCCGGGACAGGGTACAATGAGCAGTTCTTC.